The T cell receptor beta chain described here comes from a study of CD8+ T cells in alopecia areata. Whole-study results and caveats: Many expanded lesional clones persisted in scalp and blood during tofacitinib treatment. Clonality exceeded that of normal scalp in lesional scalp, most notably in alopecia totalis/universalis.

Extracted from the samples, RNA was reverse transcribed into cDNA to serve as the sequencing template. The method was immunoSEQ multiplex PCR; TCRdb's version includes in-frame clones alone and lacks a portion of them. The sample includes under 300,000 clones, 45% to 70% of them seen just once. In this sample, this clone turned up a few times. Its antigen is as yet unknown. Treatment of the sample: oral pan-JAK inhibitor, 5-10 mg twice daily. The TCR originated in a human donor with alopecia areata. Here the sequenced sample was CD4+ T cells sorted from blood, taken at week 52, from a patient treated with tofacitinib.

CDR3 coding DNA: TGTGCCAGCAGCAAGGGGACAGGGCAATATTCACCCCTCCACTTT. Amino acids: CASSKGTGQYSPLHF. The chain combines TRBV5-6 with TRBJ1-6; TRBD1 aligns across 9 bases. The CDR3 covers 15 residues. Germline CDR1 SGHDT, CDR2 YYEEEE. J gave up 8 bases and V 4 bases, and 7 bases lay outside the gene matches.